The 31 T cell receptor beta chains given below trace back to one sample, sequenced in a study of cytomegalovirus exposure and HLA in healthy donors. Data came from immunoSEQ multiplex PCR; TCRdb stores just in-frame clones and leaves some out. The sample holds over 150,000 clones; roughly nine tenths are singletons and the top ten take 9% to 12%. What was sequenced was PBMCs. These receptors originate from a woman younger than 35 in good health and CMV-seropositive.

V gene TRBV7-6 combines with J gene TRBJ1-2, with no clear D. Germline assignment: CDR1 SGHVS and CDR2 FNYEAQ. This CDR3 has 13 amino acids. The germline V and J ends were trimmed by 5 bases and 7 bases, with 14 bases remaining between them. The chain's CDR3 is CASSPLRESGYTF. The CDR3 DNA reads TGTGCCAGCAGCCCCCTGCGGGAGTCTGGCTACACCTTC.

The rearrangement links TRBV28 to TRBJ2-7; 9 bases fit TRBD1. Germline assignment: CDR1 MDHEN and CDR2 SYDVKM. The CDR3 consists of 14 residues. V gave up 5 bases and J gave up 3 bases; unmatched junction bases: 5. The CDR3 reads CASSRGGQGYEQYF. CDR3 coding DNA: TGTGCCAGCAGTCGCGGGGGACAGGGCTACGAGCAGTACTTC.

The chain has TRBV6-6 and TRBJ2-1, with D perhaps TRBD1 (5 bases). There are 14 residues in the CDR3. V dropped 7 bases and J dropped 5 bases, with 15 bases sitting between them. CDR1 MNHNY and CDR2 SVGAGI come from the germline V gene (reference sequence). The CDR3 loop reads CASTFRTPNNEQFF. The DNA for the CDR3 is TGTGCCAGCACCTTTAGGACACCTAACAATGAGCAGTTCTTC.

The rearrangement links TRBV19 to TRBJ2-7, with TRBD2 as a possible D gene (6 bases). This CDR3 region has 14 residues. V gave up 1 base and J gave up 5 bases, with 12 bases separating them. Germline CDR1 is LNHDA and CDR2 is SQIVND (reference sequence). This CDR3 reads CASSIGGRPHEQYF. For the CDR3, the DNA is TGTGCCAGTAGTATAGGAGGGAGGCCACACGAGCAGTACTTC. Variable domain in full (rest from reference TRBV19 and TRBJ2-7): DGGITQSPKYLFRKEGQNVTLSCEQNLNHDAMYWYRQDPGQGLRLIYYSQIVNDFQKGDIAEGYSVSREKKESFPLTVTSAQKNPTAFYLCASSIGGRPHEQYFGPGTRLTVT.

CDR3 protein: CASSQDLTGGPTGELFF. DNA of the CDR3: TGTGCCAGCAGCCAAGATCTAACGGGAGGGCCCACCGGGGAGCTGTTTTTT. The J gene is TRBJ2-2, the V gene TRBV14, with 8 bases that match TRBD2. Germline trimming cut 0 bases from V and 4 bases from J; bases unmatched to any gene: 7. This CDR3 has 17 amino acids. The germline V gene encodes CDR1 SGHDN and CDR2 FVKESK.

The chain has TRBV9 and TRBJ2-3; D is unclear. Trimming removed 2 bases at V and 1 base at J, with 8 bases between. The CDR3 covers 14 residues. Germline lookup yields CDR1 SGDLS and CDR2 YYNGEE. The CDR3 region has the DNA TGTGCCAGCAGCGTCGAGGTCCGCACAGATACGCAGTATTTT. Encoded protein: CASSVEVRTDTQYF.

This chain links TRBV5-1 with TRBJ2-3, with 7 bases that match TRBD2. In germline, CDR1 is SGHRS, CDR2 YFSETQ. CDR3 length: 15 residues. Losses at the gene ends were 0 bases for V and 5 bases for J; bases not matched to a gene: 6. The CDR3 sequence: CASSLVSGSQDTQYF. CDR3 DNA: TGCGCCAGCAGCTTGGTTAGCGGGTCTCAAGATACGCAGTATTTT.

The rearrangement uses TRBV13 and TRBJ2-7; no clear D. The CDR3 runs 16 residues. Germline assignment: CDR1 PRHDT and CDR2 FYEKMQ (reference sequence). Trimming removed 0 bases at V and 3 bases at J, with 15 bases between. The CDR3, as DNA: TGTGCCAGCAGCTTAGGCCTCCTAGTAGGTCACTACGAGCAGTACTTC. It yields the protein CASSLGLLVGHYEQYF. The full variable domain, its missing parts supplied by reference TRBV13 and TRBJ2-7, is AAGVIQSPRHLIKEKRETATLKCYPIPRHDTVYWYQQGPGQDPQFLISFYEKMQSDKGSIPDRFSAQQFSDYHSELNMSSLELGDSALYFCASSLGLLVGHYEQYFGPGTRLTVT.

This chain links TRBV5-4 with TRBJ2-7; 7 bases are a match to TRBD1. CDR1 and CDR2 (germline): SGHNT, YYREEE (reference sequence). This CDR3 is 15 amino acids long. After removal of 1 base from V and 6 bases from J, the junction contained 10 bases not matched to a gene. The CDR3 DNA sequence: TGTGCCAGCAGCTTGAGGGACAGCGGACTTTTCGAGCAGTACTTC. This translates into CASSLRDSGLFEQYF.

This clone occurred once. J is TRBJ1-2 and V is TRBV27; D perhaps matches TRBD1 (5 bases). The CDR3 is 14 amino acids. Trimming left V 2 bases short and J 8 bases short, with 15 bases between. Germline V gene data show CDR1 as MNHEY and CDR2 as SMNVEV (reference sequence). The DNA of the CDR3 is TGTGCCAGCAGTTTAGACCTCAGGGTTGGCGGCTACACCTTC. This sequence encodes CASSLDLRVGGYTF.

This clone showed up just a few times. J is TRBJ2-5 and V is TRBV9; the match to TRBD1 covers 10 bases. V gave up 4 bases and J gave up 8 bases; unmatched junction bases: 5. The CDR3 sequence is 13 residues long. CDR1 SGDLS and CDR2 YYNGEE come from the germline V gene. The CDR3: CASSPRDRGTQYF. In DNA, the CDR3 is TGTGCCAGCAGCCCCCGGGACAGGGGTACCCAGTACTTC.

V gene TRBV13 combines with J gene TRBJ2-1, with 14 bases lining up with TRBD2. This CDR3 comprises 19 residues. V gave up 3 bases and J gave up 5 bases; unmatched junction bases: 12. Germline CDR1 reads PRHDT; CDR2 reads FYEKMQ (reference sequence). The CDR3 spells CASSFQGLAGVGSNNEQFF. CDR3 coding DNA: TGTGCCAGCAGCTTTCAGGGACTAGCGGGAGTCGGTTCTAACAATGAGCAGTTCTTC.

This clone was seen once. The chain has TRBV7-9 and TRBJ2-3; 8 bases map to TRBD1. J lost 5 bases, V lost 5 bases, and 15 bases had no gene match. Germline lookup yields CDR1 SEHNR and CDR2 FQNEAQ (reference sequence). The CDR3 has 17 residues. CDR3 residues: CASSSNPDRGSGDTQYF. The CDR3 DNA reads as TGTGCCAGCAGCAGCAACCCCGACAGGGGTAGCGGAGATACGCAGTATTTT.

This clone was observed a single time. This chain connects TRBV6-4 to TRBJ2-6; 7 positions match TRBD2. The CDR3 is 15 amino acids. After removal of 3 bases from V and 3 bases from J, the junction contained 2 bases not matched to a gene. Looked up from germline, CDR1 is MRHNA and CDR2 is SNTAGT. This CDR3 is CASSEGGNGANVLTF. The CDR3 DNA reads as TGTGCCAGCAGTGAGGGGGGGAATGGGGCCAACGTCCTGACTTTC.

The rearrangement uses TRBV7-9 and TRBJ2-5, with D perhaps TRBD2 (6 bases). The CDR3 length is 14 residues. The germline CDR1 and CDR2 sequences are SEHNR and FQNEAQ (reference sequence). Trimming removed 6 bases at V and 4 bases at J, with 15 bases between. CDR3 coding DNA: TGTGCCAGCAGTCTTAGCGGAAACTTAGAGACCCAGTACTTC. This translates into CASSLSGNLETQYF.

This clone was counted a single time. The chain employs TRBV19 and TRBJ2-7, with D perhaps TRBD1 (7 bases). The CDR3 contains 15 residues. The germline CDR1 and CDR2 sequences are LNHDA and SQIVND (reference sequence). Trimming left V 5 bases short and J 5 bases short, with 19 bases between. This chain's CDR3 is CASSPREDRRHEQYF. The CDR3 DNA reads as TGTGCCAGTAGTCCCAGGGAGGACAGGAGGCACGAGCAGTACTTC.

This chain connects TRBV27 to TRBJ2-6; 9 nucleotides match TRBD2. The V and J ends lost 5 bases and 2 bases, in that order; junction bases with no gene match: 16. Per the germline V gene, CDR1 is MNHEY and CDR2 is SMNVEV (reference sequence). The CDR3 covers 20 residues. CDR3 sequence reads: CASSPASYVAGVTGANVLTF. The CDR3 coding sequence is TGTGCCAGCAGTCCCGCCTCCTACGTAGCGGGAGTAACTGGGGCCAACGTCCTGACTTTC.

This clone appeared a few times. Other DNA sequences of this sample code for an identical CDR3. This sequence joins TRBV28 and TRBJ2-1, with TRBD1 identical over 9 bases. CDR1 is MDHEN and CDR2 is SYDVKM in the germline V gene. CDR3 length equals 14 residues. V was clipped by 5 bases and J by 7 bases; unmatched bases: 6. Here the CDR3 DNA reads TGTGCCAGCAGTCCGGGGACAGGGATAAATGAGCAGTTCTTC. It translates to CASSPGTGINEQFF.

This chain links TRBV5-1 with TRBJ2-5; tentatively, D is TRBD2 (6 bases). The V end lost 0 bases, the J end lost 5 bases, and 8 bases lay between the germline ends. The CDR3 runs to 13 residues. From germline, CDR1 is SGHRS and CDR2 YFSETQ. CDR3 in amino acids: CASSLGAGETQYF. The CDR3 nucleotides are TGCGCCAGCAGCTTGGGGGCGGGGGAGACCCAGTACTTC.

The chain carries TRBV20-1 and TRBJ2-1; no definite D call. V lost 5 bases to trimming and J lost 8 bases, with 10 bases between them. The V gene's germline CDR1 is DFQATT and CDR2 SNEGSKA (reference sequence). The CDR3 sequence is 11 residues long. CDR3 region: CSAFGVDEQFF. CDR3 nucleotides: TGCAGTGCTTTCGGAGTCGATGAGCAGTTCTTC.

This sequence joins TRBV4-2 and TRBJ1-2, with D possibly being TRBD1 (6 bases). The V gene lost 0 bases and the J gene lost 4 bases, with 15 bases spanning the gap. The V gene's germline CDR1 is LGHNA and CDR2 YNFKEQ. The length of the CDR3 is 16 residues. In DNA, the CDR3 is TGTGCCAGCAGCCAAGATCAAAGGACAGATATCTATGGCTACACCTTC. It codes for CASSQDQRTDIYGYTF.

The chain couples TRBV25-1 to TRBJ2-1, with TRBD2 matching 8 bases. The CDR3 length is 13 residues. CDR1 and CDR2 (germline): MGHDK, SYGVNS. Trimming removed 4 bases from V and 10 bases from J; junction bases left unmatched: 6. The CDR3, as DNA: TGTGCCAGCAGTGTAATAGCGGGAACGGAGCAGTTCTTC. Translation gives CASSVIAGTEQFF.

The chain employs TRBV27 and TRBJ2-1, with 13 bases identical to TRBD2. With 8 bases clipped from V and 4 bases from J, the junction kept 5 bases outside the gene matches. Germline loops: CDR1 MNHEY, CDR2 SMNVEV (reference sequence). The CDR3 is 15 residues long. The CDR3 DNA reads TGTGCCAGCGAAGGGACTAGCGGGAATTACAATGAGCAGTTCTTC. Translated, it gives CASEGTSGNYNEQFF.

The CDR3, as DNA: TGTGCCAGTAGTATCGCAGGGACAGAAGATACGCAGTATTTT. As protein: CASSIAGTEDTQYF. The chain joins TRBV19 to TRBJ2-3; TRBD1 matches 7 bases. CDR3 length: 14 residues. Trimming cost V 3 bases and J 5 bases; bases outside gene matches: 5. Germline V gene lookup returns CDR1 LNHDA and CDR2 SQIVND (reference sequence).

Here the CDR3 DNA reads TGTGCCAGCAGCTTAGTTCCCCCGGATAGGAGCTCCTACGAGCAGTACTTC. It is translated as CASSLVPPDRSSYEQYF. The chain combines TRBV7-9 with TRBJ2-7; D is ambiguous. The V and J ends lost 1 base and 0 bases respectively, with 16 bases between them. Looked up from germline, CDR1 is SEHNR and CDR2 is FQNEAQ (reference sequence). The CDR3 covers 17 residues.

The chain couples TRBV7-2 to TRBJ2-7; 8 bases fit TRBD2. The CDR3 has 15 amino acids. Germline V gene data show CDR1 as SGHTA and CDR2 as FQGNSA. The V and J ends lost 1 base and 3 bases, in that order; junction bases with no gene match: 5. The CDR3 region is CASSLDWTSSYEQYF. In DNA form, the CDR3 reads TGTGCCAGCAGCTTAGACTGGACTAGCAGCTACGAGCAGTACTTC.

V usage is TRBV30 and J usage is TRBJ2-7; 9 bases agree with TRBD1. This CDR3 spans 15 amino acids. The V and J ends lost 4 bases and 0 bases, in that order; junction bases with no gene match: 7. Germline values: CDR1 GTSNPN, CDR2 SVGIG (reference sequence). The CDR3 region is CAWNFDRGGSYEQYF. The CDR3 DNA reads as TGTGCCTGGAACTTCGACAGGGGGGGCTCCTACGAGCAGTACTTC.

The chain has TRBV30 and TRBJ2-3; tentative D call: TRBD1 (6 bases). Deletions cut 2 bases from V and 4 bases from J, with 13 bases between. CDR3 length: 14 residues. Germline V gene sequence: CDR1 GTSNPN, CDR2 SVGIG (reference sequence). The CDR3 loop is CAWSPPGEADTQYF. CDR3 sequence (DNA): TGTGCCTGGAGTCCTCCAGGGGAAGCAGATACGCAGTATTTT.

This clone was seen just once. The V and J genes are TRBV27 and TRBJ2-5; 10 positions agree with TRBD1. Germline V gives CDR1 MNHEY, CDR2 SMNVEV (reference sequence). The trim removed 5 bases at V and 0 bases at J, leaving 9 bases unmatched. The CDR3 consists of 17 residues. The CDR3 is CASSGNLGTGDQETQYF. The DNA of the CDR3 is TGTGCCAGCAGTGGAAACCTCGGGACAGGGGACCAAGAGACCCAGTACTTC.

The V gene is TRBV15, the J gene TRBJ2-3; 8 bases match TRBD2. CDR1 and CDR2 from the germline V gene are LNHNV and YYDKDF (reference sequence). V gave up 3 bases and J gave up 1 base; unmatched junction bases: 3. The length of the CDR3 is 15 residues. Written as DNA, the CDR3 is TGTGCCACCAGCAGCTCGACTAGCGGCACAGATACGCAGTATTTT. It is translated as CATSSSTSGTDTQYF.

The rearrangement links TRBV2 to TRBJ1-1; D uncertain. CDR1 and CDR2 from the germline V gene are SNHLY and FYNNEI. With 11 bases removed from V and 1 base from J, the gap between germline ends came to 14 bases. The CDR3 runs 13 residues. For the CDR3, the DNA is TGTGCCTCCCAAACCCCCGGGAACACTGAAGCTTTCTTT. Translation: CASQTPGNTEAFF.